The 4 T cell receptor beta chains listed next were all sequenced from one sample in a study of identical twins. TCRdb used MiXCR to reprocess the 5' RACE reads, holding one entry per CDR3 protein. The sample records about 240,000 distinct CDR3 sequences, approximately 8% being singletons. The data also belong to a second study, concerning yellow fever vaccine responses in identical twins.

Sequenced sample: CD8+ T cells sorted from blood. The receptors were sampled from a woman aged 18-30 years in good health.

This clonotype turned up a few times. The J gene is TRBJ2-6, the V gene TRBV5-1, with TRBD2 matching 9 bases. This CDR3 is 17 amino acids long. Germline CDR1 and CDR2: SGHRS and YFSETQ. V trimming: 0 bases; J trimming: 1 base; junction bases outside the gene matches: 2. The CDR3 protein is CASSLDLAGSGANVLTF. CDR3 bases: TGCGCCAGCAGCTTGGACCTAGCGGGGTCTGGGGCCAACGTCCTGACTTTC.

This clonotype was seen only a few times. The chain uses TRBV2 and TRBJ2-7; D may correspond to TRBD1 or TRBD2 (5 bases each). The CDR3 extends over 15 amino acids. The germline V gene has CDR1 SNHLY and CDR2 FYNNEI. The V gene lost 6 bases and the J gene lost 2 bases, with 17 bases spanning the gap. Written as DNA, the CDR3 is TGTGCCAGCAGCGAGGGGTTAACAGCGACCTACGAGCAGTACGTC. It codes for CASSEGLTATYEQYV.

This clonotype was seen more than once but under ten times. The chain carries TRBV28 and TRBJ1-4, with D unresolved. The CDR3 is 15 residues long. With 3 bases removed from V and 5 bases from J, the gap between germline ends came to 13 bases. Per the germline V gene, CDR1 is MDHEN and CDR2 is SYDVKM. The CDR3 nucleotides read TGTGCCAGCAGTTTCTCTCGTATGAGAAATGAAAAACTGTTTTTT. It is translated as CASSFSRMRNEKLFF.

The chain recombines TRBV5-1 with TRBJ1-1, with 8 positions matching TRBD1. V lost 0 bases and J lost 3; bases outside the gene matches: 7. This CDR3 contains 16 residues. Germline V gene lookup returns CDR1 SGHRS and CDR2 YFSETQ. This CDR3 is CASSLGTQGADTEAFF. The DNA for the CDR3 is TGCGCCAGCAGCTTGGGAACCCAGGGGGCAGACACTGAAGCTTTCTTT.